One and the same sample provided the 22 T cell receptor beta chains below, sequenced in a study of T cells in Graves' hyperthyroidism and ophthalmopathy. The CDR3 regions of TCR beta were amplified from RNA transcripts. The study used the HTBI primer set for a first-round RT-PCR of the TCR CDR3. TCRdb called the multiplex PCR reads again in MiXCR, with one record for every CDR3 protein. This sample has 90,000 to 120,000 distinct CDR3 sequences; around a sixth occur once, and the top ten carry 42%. What was sequenced was blood. All receptors derive from a woman aged 45-60 years with Graves' hyperthyroidism.

Many counts were recorded for this clonotype. The chain links TRBV10-3 to TRBJ1-1, with TRBD1 as a possible D gene (6 bases). Germline V gene lookup returns CDR1 ENHRY and CDR2 SYGVKD. Trimming pared 3 bases from V and 1 base from J, leaving 15 bases between. CDR3 length: 16 residues. The CDR3 loop is CAISEFQGSANTEAFF. The DNA for the CDR3 is TGTGCCATCAGTGAATTTCAGGGGTCGGCGAACACTGAAGCTTTCTTT.

In its sample, this clonotype was seen many times. The chain employs TRBV7-2 and TRBJ2-3; D might be TRBD1 (6 bases). V lost 4 bases and J lost 6, with 20 bases in between. This CDR3 region has 16 residues. Germline assignment: CDR1 SGHTA and CDR2 FQGNSA. The CDR3 region is CASSSPDRHPGDTQYF. CDR3 bases: TGTGCCAGCAGCTCCCCCGACAGGCACCCGGGCGATACGCAGTATTTT.

In this sample, this clonotype turned up many times. This chain links TRBV7-8 with TRBJ1-1; D remains unclear. The V gene lost 7 bases and the J gene lost 2 bases, with 8 bases spanning the gap. The CDR3 has 12 amino acids. Germline CDR1 is SGHVS and CDR2 is FQNEAQ. CDR3 sequence reads: CASKKVNTEAFF. CDR3 in DNA: TGTGCCAGCAAAAAAGTCAACACTGAAGCTTTCTTT. Filled out from reference TRBV7-8 and TRBJ1-1, the complete variable domain reads GAGVSQSPRYKVAKRGQDVALRCDPISGHVSLFWYQQALGQGPEFLTYFQNEAQLDKSGLPSDRFFAERPEGSVSTLKIQRTQQEDSAVYLCASKKVNTEAFFGQGTRLTVV.

This clonotype was counted ten times or more. This rearrangement joins TRBV13 to TRBJ1-2, with a weak D call TRBD1 (5 bases). The CDR3 runs to 13 residues. The ends were cut back, 11 bases at V and 8 bases at J, with 21 bases in the middle. Per the germline V gene, CDR1 is PRHDT and CDR2 is FYEKMQ (reference sequence). The CDR3 coding sequence is TGTGCCTCCCGGGAGCAGGGCCGTGGAGGCTACACCTTC. Translated: CASREQGRGGYTF.

Regarding this clonotype: This sequence may be a read error, since a much larger clone differs from it by one base. The chain is built from TRBV28 and TRBJ1-1, with D possibly being TRBD1 (6 bases). The CDR3 is 15 amino acids. From germline, CDR1 is MDHEN and CDR2 SYDVKM. The CDR3 protein is CASSLLGSGGGAASF. The CDR3 DNA follows: TGTGCCAGCAGTTTATTGGGGTCGGGGGGGGGCGCAGCTTCCTTT.

The V call is TRBV14, the J call TRBJ2-2; D is possibly TRBD1 or TRBD2 (6 bases each). The V end lost 1 base, the J end lost 4 bases, and 10 bases lay between the germline ends. Germline assignment: CDR1 SGHDN and CDR2 FVKESK. This CDR3 contains 15 residues. CDR3 sequence (DNA): TGTGCCAGCAGCCAAGGTGGGGGGCTCACCGGGGAGCTGTTTTTT. Its protein product is CASSQGGGLTGELFF.

V usage is TRBV18 and J usage is TRBJ2-5; D unclear. The CDR3 has 15 residues. Per germline, CDR1 KGHSH and CDR2 LQKENI. Trimming left V 4 bases short and J 0 bases short, with 12 bases between. In DNA form, the CDR3 reads TGTGCCAGCTCACAAAAGGAGAATAACCAAGAGACCCAGTACTTC. Amino acids: CASSQKENNQETQYF.

This clonotype was picked up many times. The chain has TRBV12-3 or TRBV12-4 and TRBJ2-5, with TRBD2 identical over 11 bases. This CDR3 has 14 residues. V lost 3 bases to trimming and J lost 10 bases; unmatched junction nucleotides: 7. The CDR3 is CASSFFLAGGDQYF. The CDR3 DNA reads TGTGCCAGCAGTTTTTTTCTAGCGGGAGGCGACCAGTACTTC.

This clonotype has a count of ten or more. J is TRBJ2-5 and V is TRBV2; 7 nucleotides agree with TRBD1. After removal of 3 bases from V and 5 bases from J, the junction contained 6 bases not matched to a gene. Germline loops: CDR1 SNHLY, CDR2 FYNNEI. The CDR3 length is 14 residues. CDR3 region: CASSEDRREETQYF. DNA for the CDR3: TGTGCCAGCAGTGAGGACAGGCGAGAGGAGACCCAGTACTTC.

About this clonotype: A much larger clonotype is one base distant, so this may be a read error. The chain uses TRBV28 and TRBJ2-3, with 9 bases lining up with TRBD2. Germline V gene data show CDR1 as MDHEN and CDR2 as SYDVKM. The CDR3 runs 15 residues. The CDR3 region has the DNA TGTGCCAGCAGGGGTAGCGGGAGTCGTTCAGATACGCGGTATTTT. It is translated as CASRGSGSRSDTRYF. The variable domain in full, completed from reference TRBV28 and TRBJ2-3, reads DVKVTQSSRYLVKRTGEKVFLECVQDMDHENMFWYRQDPGLGLRLIYFSYDVKMKEKGDIPEGYSVSREKKERFSLILESASTNQTSMYLCASRGSGSRSDTRYFGPGTRLTVL.

This clonotype appeared many times. The chain couples TRBV28 to TRBJ2-1; TRBD1 might be the D (6 bases). V lost 2 bases to trimming and J lost 3 bases, with 11 bases between them. Germline V gene sequence: CDR1 MDHEN, CDR2 SYDVKM. This CDR3 is built from 15 residues. CDR3 loop: CASSLAGQLYNEQFF. The CDR3 DNA is TGTGCCAGCAGTTTAGCCGGACAGCTCTACAATGAGCAGTTCTTC.

This clonotype came up many times. The gene calls are TRBV19 and TRBJ2-2, with no clear D. Trimming removed 7 bases at V and 6 bases at J, with 18 bases between. The germline V gene has CDR1 LNHDA and CDR2 SQIVND (reference sequence). The CDR3 consists of 15 residues. The CDR3 loop reads CASKDAHGPAGELFF. In nucleotides, the CDR3 is TGTGCCAGTAAGGATGCCCATGGGCCCGCCGGGGAGCTGTTTTTT.

The table lists this clonotype with many counts. The chain has TRBV6-1 and TRBJ2-3; D perhaps matches TRBD2 (6 bases). Germline V gene sequence: CDR1 MNHNS, CDR2 SASEGT. With 5 bases removed from V and 2 bases from J, the gap between germline ends came to 11 bases. The CDR3 loop spans 14 amino acids. The CDR3 DNA reads TGTGCCAGCAGTCCCACTAGCCCCACAGATACGCAGTATTTT. This gives the protein CASSPTSPTDTQYF.

This clonotype was seen repeatedly, ten times or more. The V and J genes are TRBV20-1 and TRBJ2-1, with 11 positions matching TRBD2. Germline V gives CDR1 DFQATT, CDR2 SNEGSKA (reference sequence). J lost 6 bases, V lost 2 bases, and 3 bases had no gene match. This CDR3 has 14 residues. The CDR3 protein is CSARIAGGGNEQFF. The DNA of the CDR3 is TGCAGTGCTAGAATAGCGGGAGGGGGCAATGAGCAGTTCTTC.

The chain combines TRBV7-2 with TRBJ2-3; 9 bases align to TRBD2. The trim removed 1 base at V and 5 bases at J, leaving 13 bases unmatched. The CDR3 extends over 18 amino acids. Germline assignment: CDR1 SGHTA and CDR2 FQGNSA. The CDR3 DNA reads TGTGCCAGCAGCTTAGAGGCCGGGTTAGCGGGAGTTGTAGATACGCAGTATTTT. It yields the protein CASSLEAGLAGVVDTQYF.

This clonotype appeared many times. The chain has TRBV3-1 and TRBJ1-2, with D possibly being TRBD1 (6 bases). The germline V gene has CDR1 LGHDT and CDR2 YNNKEL (reference sequence). The CDR3 is made up of 12 amino acids. V was clipped by 1 base and J by 8 bases, with 8 bases between them. In DNA, the CDR3 is TGTGCCAGCAGCCAAGCTGGACAGGGCTACACCTTC. This encodes CASSQAGQGYTF.

This clonotype was detected only a few times. This chain connects TRBV6-5 to TRBJ1-1; 8 bases match TRBD1. V lost 0 bases and J lost 6; bases outside the gene matches: 15. The CDR3 sequence is 18 residues long. Germline CDR1 MNHEY, CDR2 SVGAGI. This CDR3 is CASSYSPHLGQGKSEAFF. Here the CDR3 DNA reads TGTGCCAGCAGTTACTCCCCTCACCTCGGACAGGGAAAGTCTGAAGCTTTCTTT.

This clonotype was counted at least ten times. This chain connects TRBV7-9 to TRBJ1-1, with 7 bases fitting TRBD1. In germline, CDR1 is SEHNR, CDR2 FQNEAQ (reference sequence). This CDR3 is 15 amino acids long. With 5 bases clipped from V and 1 base from J, the junction kept 7 bases outside the gene matches. The DNA of the CDR3 is TGTGCCAGCAGCACCTACCGGACAGGGAACACTGAAGCTTTCTTT. Its translation is CASSTYRTGNTEAFF.

The genes are TRBV12-3 or TRBV12-4 and TRBJ2-1, with 8 bases identical to TRBD1. The CDR3 extends over 13 amino acids. The V and J ends lost 6 bases and 9 bases, in that order; junction bases with no gene match: 7. Here the CDR3 reads CASSYTGGLEQFF. DNA of the CDR3: TGTGCCAGCAGCTATACAGGGGGGCTTGAGCAGTTCTTC.

This clonotype was detected many times. This chain joins TRBV4-1 and TRBJ1-1, with 8 bases identical to TRBD1. J lost 9 bases, V lost 0 bases, and 18 bases had no gene match. The CDR3 is 18 residues long. Germline V CDR1 and CDR2: MGHRA, YSYEKL. CDR3 in amino acids: CASSQDTPHGTGALQAFF. The CDR3 coding sequence is TGCGCCAGCAGCCAAGATACACCCCATGGGACAGGAGCCCTTCAAGCTTTCTTT.

There are many counts of this clonotype. The CDR3 loop reads CASSEDSWSTEAFF. The CDR3 coding sequence is TGTGCCAGCAGTGAAGACAGTTGGAGCACTGAAGCTTTCTTT. The V gene is TRBV6-1, the J gene TRBJ1-1, with D unclear. This CDR3 comprises 14 residues. V dropped 1 base and J dropped 4 bases, with 10 bases sitting between them. Germline values: CDR1 MNHNS, CDR2 SASEGT.

V usage is TRBV7-9 and J usage is TRBJ1-1; D possibly corresponds to TRBD1 (6 bases). The CDR3 is 13 amino acids. The V and J ends lost 6 bases and 4 bases respectively, with 12 bases between them. In germline, CDR1 is SEHNR, CDR2 FQNEAQ (reference sequence). The CDR3 protein is CASRQQGTTEAFF. CDR3 bases: TGTGCCAGCAGGCAACAGGGTACCACTGAAGCTTTCTTT.